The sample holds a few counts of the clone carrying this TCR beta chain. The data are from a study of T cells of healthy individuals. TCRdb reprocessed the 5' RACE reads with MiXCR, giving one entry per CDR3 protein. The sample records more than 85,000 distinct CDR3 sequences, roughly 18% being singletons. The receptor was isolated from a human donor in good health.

Here the CDR3 DNA reads TGCGCCAGCAGCCAAGTACTGGGGGTTTTGGGCACTGAAGCTTTCTTT. It is translated as CASSQVLGVLGTEAFF. The rearrangement links TRBV4-3 to TRBJ1-1, with a tentative D call TRBD1 (5 bases). Looked up from germline, CDR1 is LGHNA and CDR2 is YSLEER. V was trimmed by 1 base and J by 4 bases, leaving 16 bases between them. This CDR3 is 16 amino acids long.